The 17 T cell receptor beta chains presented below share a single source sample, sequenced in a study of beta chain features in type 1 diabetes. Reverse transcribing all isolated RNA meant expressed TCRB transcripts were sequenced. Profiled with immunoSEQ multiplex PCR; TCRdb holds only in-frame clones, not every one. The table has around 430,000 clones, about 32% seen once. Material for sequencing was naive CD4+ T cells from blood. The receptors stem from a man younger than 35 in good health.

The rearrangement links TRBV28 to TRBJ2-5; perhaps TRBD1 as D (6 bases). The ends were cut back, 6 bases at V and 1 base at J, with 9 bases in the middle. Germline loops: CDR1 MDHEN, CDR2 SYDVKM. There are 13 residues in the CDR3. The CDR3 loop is CASSRTVQETQYF. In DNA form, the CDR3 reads TGTGCCAGCAGCCGGACAGTCCAAGAGACCCAGTACTTC.

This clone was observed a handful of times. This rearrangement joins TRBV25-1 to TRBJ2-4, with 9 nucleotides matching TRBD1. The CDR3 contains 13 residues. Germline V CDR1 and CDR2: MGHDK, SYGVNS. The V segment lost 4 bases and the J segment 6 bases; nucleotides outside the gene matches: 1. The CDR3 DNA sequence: TGTGCCAGCAGTGCGGGACAGGGAAACATTCAGTACTTC. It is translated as CASSAGQGNIQYF.

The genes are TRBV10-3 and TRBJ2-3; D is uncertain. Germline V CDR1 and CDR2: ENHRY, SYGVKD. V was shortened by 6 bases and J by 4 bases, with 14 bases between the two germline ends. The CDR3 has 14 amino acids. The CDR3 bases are TGTGCCATCAGCTTCCTAGATGGTGCAGATACGCAGTATTTT. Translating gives CAISFLDGADTQYF.

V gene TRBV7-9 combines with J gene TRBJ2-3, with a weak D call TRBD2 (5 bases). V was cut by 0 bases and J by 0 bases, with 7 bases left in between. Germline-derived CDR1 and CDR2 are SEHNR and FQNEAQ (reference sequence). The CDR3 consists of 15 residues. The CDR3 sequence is CASSLAGISTDTQYF. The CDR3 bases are TGTGCCAGCAGCTTAGCCGGGATTAGCACAGATACGCAGTATTTT.

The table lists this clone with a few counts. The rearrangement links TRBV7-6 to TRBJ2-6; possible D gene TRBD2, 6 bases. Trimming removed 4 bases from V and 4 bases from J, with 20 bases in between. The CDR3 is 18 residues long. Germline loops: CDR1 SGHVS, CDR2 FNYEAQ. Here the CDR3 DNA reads TGTGCCAGCAGCTCCCGAACCAGCGCGGGGAAGGGGGCCAACGTCCTGACTTTC. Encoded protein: CASSSRTSAGKGANVLTF.

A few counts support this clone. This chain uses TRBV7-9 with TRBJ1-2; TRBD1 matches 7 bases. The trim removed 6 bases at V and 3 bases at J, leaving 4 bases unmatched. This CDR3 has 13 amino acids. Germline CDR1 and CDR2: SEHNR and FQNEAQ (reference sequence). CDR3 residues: CASSTDRDYGYTF. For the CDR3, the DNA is TGTGCCAGCAGTACCGACAGGGACTATGGCTACACCTTC.

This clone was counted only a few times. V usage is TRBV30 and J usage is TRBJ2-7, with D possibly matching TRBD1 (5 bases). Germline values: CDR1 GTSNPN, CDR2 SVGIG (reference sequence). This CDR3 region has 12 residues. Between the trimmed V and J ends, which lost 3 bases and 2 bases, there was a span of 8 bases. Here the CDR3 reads CAWSDSPYEQYF. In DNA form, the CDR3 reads TGTGCCTGGAGCGACAGCCCCTACGAGCAGTACTTC.

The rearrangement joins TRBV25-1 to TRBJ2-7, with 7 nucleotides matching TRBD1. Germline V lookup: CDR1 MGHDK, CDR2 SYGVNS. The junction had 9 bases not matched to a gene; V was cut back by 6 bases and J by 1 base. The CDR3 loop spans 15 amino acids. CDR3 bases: TGTGCCAGCAGATCTCCGGGACAGTATTCCTACGAGCAGTACTTC. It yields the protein CASRSPGQYSYEQYF.

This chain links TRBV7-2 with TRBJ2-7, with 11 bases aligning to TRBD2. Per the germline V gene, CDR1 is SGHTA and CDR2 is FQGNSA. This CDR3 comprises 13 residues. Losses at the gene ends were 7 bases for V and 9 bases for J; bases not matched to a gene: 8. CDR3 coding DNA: TGTGCCAGCACCGTTAGCGGGAGGGCCGGGCAGTACTTC. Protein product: CASTVSGRAGQYF.

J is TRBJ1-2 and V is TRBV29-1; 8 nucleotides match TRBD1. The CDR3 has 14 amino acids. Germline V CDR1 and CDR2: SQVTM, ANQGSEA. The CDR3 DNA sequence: TGCGCCGGGACAGGTCTTAATACGGACTATGGCTACACCTTC. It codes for CAGTGLNTDYGYTF.

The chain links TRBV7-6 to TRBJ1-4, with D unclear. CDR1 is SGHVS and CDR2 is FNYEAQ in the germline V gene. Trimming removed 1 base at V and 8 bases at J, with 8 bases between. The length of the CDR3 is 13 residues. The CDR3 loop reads CASSLEFGEKLFF. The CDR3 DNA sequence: TGTGCCAGCAGCTTAGAGTTTGGCGAAAAACTGTTTTTT.

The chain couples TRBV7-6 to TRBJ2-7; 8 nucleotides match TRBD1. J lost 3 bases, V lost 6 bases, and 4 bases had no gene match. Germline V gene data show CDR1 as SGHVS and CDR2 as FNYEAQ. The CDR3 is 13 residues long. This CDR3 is CASSRTGIYEQYF. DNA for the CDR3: TGTGCCAGCAGTCGGACAGGGATCTACGAGCAGTACTTC.

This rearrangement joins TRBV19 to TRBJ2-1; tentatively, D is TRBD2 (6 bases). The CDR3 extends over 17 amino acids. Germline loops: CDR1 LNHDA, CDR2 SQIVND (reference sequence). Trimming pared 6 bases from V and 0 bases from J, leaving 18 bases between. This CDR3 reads CASRRMTGDSSYNEQFF. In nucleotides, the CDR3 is TGTGCCAGTAGGCGAATGACGGGAGACAGCTCCTACAATGAGCAGTTCTTC.

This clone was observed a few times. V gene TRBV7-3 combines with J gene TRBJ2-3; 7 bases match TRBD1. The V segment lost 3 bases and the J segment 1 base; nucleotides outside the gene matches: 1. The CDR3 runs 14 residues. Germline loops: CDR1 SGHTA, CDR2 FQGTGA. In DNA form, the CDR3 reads TGTGCCAGCAGCTTCGGGACAGGCACAGATACGCAGTATTTT. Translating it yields CASSFGTGTDTQYF.

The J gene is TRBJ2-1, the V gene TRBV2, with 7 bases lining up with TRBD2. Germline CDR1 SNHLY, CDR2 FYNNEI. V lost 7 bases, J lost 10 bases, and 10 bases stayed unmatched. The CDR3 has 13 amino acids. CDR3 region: CASTPLEGLEQFF. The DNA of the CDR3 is TGTGCCAGCACCCCGTTGGAGGGACTAGAGCAGTTCTTC.

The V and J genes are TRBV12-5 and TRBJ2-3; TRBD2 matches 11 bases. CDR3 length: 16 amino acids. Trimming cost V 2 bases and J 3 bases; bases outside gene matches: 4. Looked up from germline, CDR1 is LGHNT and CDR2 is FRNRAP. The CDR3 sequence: CASGLITSGRTDTQYF. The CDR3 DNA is TGTGCTAGTGGTTTGATTACTAGCGGGAGAACAGATACGCAGTATTTT. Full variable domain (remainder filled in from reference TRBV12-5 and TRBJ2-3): DARVTQTPRHKVTEMGQEVTMRCQPILGHNTVFWYRQTMMQGLELLAYFRNRAPLDDSGMPKDRFSAEMPDATLATLKIQPSEPRDSAVYFCASGLITSGRTDTQYFGPGTRLTVL.

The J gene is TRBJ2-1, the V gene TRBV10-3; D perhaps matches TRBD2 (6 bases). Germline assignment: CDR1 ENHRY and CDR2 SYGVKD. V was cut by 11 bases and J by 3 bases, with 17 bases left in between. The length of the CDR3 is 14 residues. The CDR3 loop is CASRSAGIYNEQFF. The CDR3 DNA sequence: TGTGCCTCCAGATCGGCGGGGATCTACAATGAGCAGTTCTTC.